The present T cell receptor (beta chain) was sequenced within a study of post-analysis software for immune sequencing data. With 7 bases clipped from V and 3 bases from J, the junction kept 11 bases outside the gene matches. The CDR3 is made up of 16 amino acids. This clonotype occurred a few times. The antigen is undetermined. TCR beta libraries were prepared from cDNA with unique molecular identifiers. One entry per CDR3 protein, called by TCRdb with MiXCR from the PCR reads. The sample carries 550,000 to 700,000 distinct CDR3 sequences, around 47% recorded once. General study results and limits: Patients had higher frequencies than controls of roughly five TRBV segments, including TRBV5-6, TRBV5-1 and TRBV20-1.

This TCR was recovered from a girl aged 5 to 17 with multiple sclerosis. The chain couples TRBV12-3 or TRBV12-4 to TRBJ1-4, with 7 nucleotides matching TRBD1. The sequenced sample was blood. As DNA, the CDR3 is TGTGCCAGCAACAGGGGAAGAAACATGGCTAATGAAAAACTGTTTTTT. It specifies CASNRGRNMANEKLFF.